This TCR beta chain is drawn from a study of blood T cell repertoires in COVID-19. Study-level information: The samples span acute and convalescent COVID-19 from the United States, Italy and Spain. PBMCs, B-cell-depleted T cells, or T cells were the source of the cDNA or gDNA that made up the material.

V gave up 6 bases and J gave up 1 base, with 15 bases separating them. This CDR3 spans 15 amino acids. The germline CDR1 and CDR2 sequences are MDHEN and SYDVKM. Authors' analysis steps: By means of reference gene primer amplification, nucleated cell counts were estimated. The data were produced by immunoSEQ multiplex PCR, yet TCRdb's version contains in-frame clones alone and is incomplete. That table is the source of V, J and clone size, and D and trimming were worked out from the DNA. There are 250,000 or so clones in the sample; approximately 86% occur only once, and 6% to 7% lies in the top ten.

The chain couples TRBV28 to TRBJ2-5; tentative D call: TRBD2 (5 bases). Sequencing was carried out using peripheral blood. The sequence derives from a woman between 55 and 75 years old with active or convalescent COVID-19. CDR3: CASSRPLASQETQYF. The CDR3 region has the DNA TGTGCCAGCAGCCGCCCCCTAGCTTCCCAAGAGACCCAGTACTTC.